The rows below give T cell receptor beta chains drawn from one sample of a study of vaccination and CD4 T cells after COVID-19. TCRdb called the PCR reads again in MiXCR, with one record for every CDR3 protein. The data hold 5,500 to 9,000 distinct CDR3 sequences, with approximately 51% observed a single time. These receptors' targets are unknown. The sequencing input was CD4+ T cells from blood, cultured in vitro. These receptors all come from a human donor who had recovered from COVID-19. CDR3s include the opening cysteine and the closing phenylalanine or tryptophan. D genes are given only for firm matches. Not every row has a clone size; where given, it reads once, few, many or a size class.

d_gene: NA
len: 17
j_gene: TRBJ2-5
v_gene: TRBV7-6
abundance: few
CDR3aa: CASSFRGRGSLQETQYF
CDR3nt: TGTGCCAGCAGCTTTCGAGGAAGGGGCAGCCTCCAAGAGACCCAGTACTTC

d_gene: TRBD1
len: 15
j_gene: TRBJ2-1
v_gene: TRBV19
abundance: NA
CDR3aa: CASRVQGATYNEQFF
CDR3nt: TGTGCCAGTAGAGTCCAGGGGGCGACCTACAATGAGCAGTTCTTC

d_gene: NA
len: 13
j_gene: TRBJ1-1
v_gene: TRBV25-1
abundance: NA
CDR3aa: CASTPMGNTEAFF
CDR3nt: TGTGCCAGCACCCCAATGGGGAACACTGAAGCTTTCTTT

d_gene: TRBD1
len: 12
j_gene: TRBJ2-2
v_gene: TRBV19
abundance: few
CDR3aa: CASNQGAGELFF
CDR3nt: TGTGCCAGTAACCAGGGGGCCGGGGAGCTGTTTTTT

d_gene: TRBD2
len: 14
j_gene: TRBJ2-7
v_gene: TRBV7-2
abundance: few
CDR3aa: CASSPTSGNYEQYF
CDR3nt: TGTGCCAGCAGCCCGACTAGCGGGAACTACGAGCAGTACTTC

d_gene: TRBD1
len: 14
j_gene: TRBJ1-2
v_gene: TRBV5-5
abundance: NA
CDR3aa: CASRWGQGEGGYTF
CDR3nt: TGTGCCAGCCGTTGGGGACAGGGGGAAGGTGGCTACACCTTC

d_gene: NA
len: 14
j_gene: TRBJ1-2
v_gene: TRBV19
abundance: few
CDR3aa: CASSATGDNYGYTF
CDR3nt: TGTGCCAGTAGTGCGACAGGAGATAACTATGGCTACACCTTC

d_gene: NA
len: 14
j_gene: TRBJ1-2
v_gene: TRBV28
abundance: NA
CDR3aa: CASTNSGLTYGYTF
CDR3nt: TGTGCCAGCACCAACAGTGGGCTCACTTATGGCTACACCTTC

d_gene: NA
len: 13
j_gene: TRBJ1-1
v_gene: TRBV4-3
abundance: NA
CDR3aa: CASSQRGGTEAFF
CDR3nt: TGCGCCAGCAGCCAGAGGGGAGGCACTGAAGCTTTCTTT

d_gene: NA
len: 15
j_gene: TRBJ2-1
v_gene: TRBV6-5
abundance: NA
CDR3aa: CASSYDPLTYNEQFF
CDR3nt: TGTGCCAGCAGTTACGACCCCTTAACCTACAATGAGCAGTTCTTC

d_gene: TRBD1
len: 15
j_gene: TRBJ1-6
v_gene: TRBV11-3
abundance: once
CDR3aa: CASSFRDSLNSPLHF
CDR3nt: TGTGCCAGCAGCTTCCGGGACAGTCTTAATTCACCCCTCCACTTT

d_gene: TRBD1
len: 13
j_gene: TRBJ2-1
v_gene: TRBV12-3/TRBV12-4
abundance: NA
CDR3aa: CASSSGQGHEQFF
CDR3nt: TGTGCCAGCAGTTCGGGACAGGGACATGAGCAGTTCTTC

d_gene: NA
len: 13
j_gene: TRBJ1-5
v_gene: TRBV7-9
abundance: NA
CDR3aa: CASSLQENQPQHF
CDR3nt: TGTGCCAGCAGCTTACAAGAAAATCAGCCCCAGCATTTT

d_gene: NA
len: 13
j_gene: TRBJ1-1
v_gene: TRBV7-8
abundance: NA
CDR3aa: CASSLVPNTEAFF
CDR3nt: TGTGCCAGCAGCTTAGTACCTAACACTGAAGCTTTCTTT

d_gene: NA
len: 14
j_gene: TRBJ1-5
v_gene: TRBV2
abundance: NA
CDR3aa: CASSGGNSNQPQHF
CDR3nt: TGTGCCAGCAGTGGAGGTAATAGCAATCAGCCCCAGCATTTT

d_gene: TRBD2
len: 13
j_gene: TRBJ2-7
v_gene: TRBV10-3
abundance: NA
CDR3aa: CATPGLDSYEQYF
CDR3nt: TGTGCCACTCCGGGACTAGACTCCTACGAGCAGTACTTC

d_gene: TRBD2
len: 13
j_gene: TRBJ2-7
v_gene: TRBV20-1
abundance: few
CDR3aa: CSAGSGSFYEQYF
CDR3nt: TGCAGTGCGGGTAGCGGGAGTTTCTACGAGCAGTACTTC

d_gene: NA
len: 15
j_gene: TRBJ1-1
v_gene: TRBV6-5
abundance: NA
CDR3aa: CASSYLGGVGTEAFF
CDR3nt: TGTGCCAGCAGTTACCTTGGGGGAGTGGGGACTGAAGCTTTCTTT

d_gene: TRBD1
len: 16
j_gene: TRBJ1-1
v_gene: TRBV19
abundance: NA
CDR3aa: CASRPLGQPMNTEAFF
CDR3nt: TGTGCCAGTAGGCCCCTGGGACAGCCTATGAACACTGAAGCTTTCTTT

d_gene: NA
len: 22
j_gene: TRBJ1-6
v_gene: TRBV4-3
abundance: NA
CDR3aa: CASSQDFTFGGPMSSYNSPLHF
CDR3nt: TGCGCCAGCAGCCAAGATTTCACGTTTGGGGGGCCTATGAGCTCCTATAATTCACCCCTCCACTTT

d_gene: NA
len: 13
j_gene: TRBJ2-1
v_gene: TRBV7-2
abundance: NA
CDR3aa: CASSLARDNEQFF
CDR3nt: TGTGCCAGCAGCTTAGCCCGCGACAATGAGCAGTTCTTC

d_gene: NA
len: 12
j_gene: TRBJ1-2
v_gene: TRBV28
abundance: few
CDR3aa: CASSLHNYGYTF
CDR3nt: TGTGCCAGCAGTTTGCACAACTATGGCTACACCTTC

d_gene: NA
len: 14
j_gene: TRBJ1-6
v_gene: TRBV11-2
abundance: NA
CDR3aa: CASSLASLDSPLHF
CDR3nt: TGTGCCAGCAGCTTAGCCTCGTTGGATTCACCCCTCCACTTT

d_gene: NA
len: 14
j_gene: TRBJ2-7
v_gene: TRBV11-2
abundance: NA
CDR3aa: CASSLGVSGVEQYF
CDR3nt: TGTGCCAGCAGCTTAGGGGTCAGTGGGGTCGAGCAGTACTTC